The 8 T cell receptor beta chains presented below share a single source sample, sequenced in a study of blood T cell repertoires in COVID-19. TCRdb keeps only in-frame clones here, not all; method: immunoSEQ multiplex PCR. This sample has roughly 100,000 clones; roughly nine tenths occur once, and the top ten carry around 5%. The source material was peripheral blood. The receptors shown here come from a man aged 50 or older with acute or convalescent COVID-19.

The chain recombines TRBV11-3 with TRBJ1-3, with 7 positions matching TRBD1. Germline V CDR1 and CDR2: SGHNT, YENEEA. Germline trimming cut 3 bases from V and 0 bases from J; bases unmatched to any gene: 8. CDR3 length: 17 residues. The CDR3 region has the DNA TGTGCCAGCAGCTTTTTATCCGGGACAGTCTCTGGAAACACCATATATTTT. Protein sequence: CASSFLSGTVSGNTIYF. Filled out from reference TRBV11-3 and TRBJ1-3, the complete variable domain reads EAGVVQSPRYKIIEKKQPVAFWCNPISGHNTLYWYLQNLGQGPELLIRYENEEAVDDSQLPKDRFSAERLKGVDSTLKIQPAELGDSAVYLCASSFLSGTVSGNTIYFGEGSWLTVV.

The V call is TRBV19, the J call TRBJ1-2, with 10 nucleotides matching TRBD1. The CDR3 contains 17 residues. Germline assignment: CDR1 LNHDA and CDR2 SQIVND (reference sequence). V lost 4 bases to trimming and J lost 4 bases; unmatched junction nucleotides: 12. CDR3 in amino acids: CASSKAGTGASIYGYTF. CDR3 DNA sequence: TGTGCCAGTAGTAAAGCCGGGACAGGGGCTTCAATCTATGGCTACACCTTC.

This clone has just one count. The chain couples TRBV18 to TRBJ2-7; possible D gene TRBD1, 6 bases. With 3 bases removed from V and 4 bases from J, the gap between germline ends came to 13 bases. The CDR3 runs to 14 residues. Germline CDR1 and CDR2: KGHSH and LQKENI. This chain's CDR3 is CASSPQGSLYEQYF. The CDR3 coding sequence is TGTGCCAGCTCACCCCAGGGGTCATTATACGAGCAGTACTTC.

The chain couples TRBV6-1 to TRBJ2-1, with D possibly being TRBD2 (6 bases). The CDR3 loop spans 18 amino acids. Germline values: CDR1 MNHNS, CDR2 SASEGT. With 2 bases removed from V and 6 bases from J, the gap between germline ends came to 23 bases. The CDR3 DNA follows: TGTGCCAGCAGTGAATTTCCGATAGCGGTCGGAGGTTCCAATGAGCAGTTCTTC. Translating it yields CASSEFPIAVGGSNEQFF.

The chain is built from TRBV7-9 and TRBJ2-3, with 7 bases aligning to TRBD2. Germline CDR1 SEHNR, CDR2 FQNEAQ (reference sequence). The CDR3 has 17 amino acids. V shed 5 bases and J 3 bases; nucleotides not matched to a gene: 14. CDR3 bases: TGTGCCAGCAGCGCGACGACTTTCGGGGGGATGACAGATACGCAGTATTTT. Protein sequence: CASSATTFGGMTDTQYF.

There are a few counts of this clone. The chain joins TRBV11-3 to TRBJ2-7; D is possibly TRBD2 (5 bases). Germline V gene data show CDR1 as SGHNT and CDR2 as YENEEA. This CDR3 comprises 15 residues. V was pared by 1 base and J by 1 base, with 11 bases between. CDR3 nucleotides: TGTGCCAGCAGCTTAGGCAGGACTCTTTCCTACGAGCAGTACTTC. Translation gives CASSLGRTLSYEQYF. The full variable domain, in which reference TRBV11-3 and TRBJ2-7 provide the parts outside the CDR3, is EAGVVQSPRYKIIEKKQPVAFWCNPISGHNTLYWYLQNLGQGPELLIRYENEEAVDDSQLPKDRFSAERLKGVDSTLKIQPAELGDSAVYLCASSLGRTLSYEQYFGPGTRLTVT.

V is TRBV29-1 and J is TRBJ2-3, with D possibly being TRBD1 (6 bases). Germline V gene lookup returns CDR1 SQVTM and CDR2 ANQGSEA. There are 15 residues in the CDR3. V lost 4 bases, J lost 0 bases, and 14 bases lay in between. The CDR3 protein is CSVAIQGSSTDTQYF. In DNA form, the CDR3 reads TGCAGCGTTGCAATACAGGGATCTAGCACAGATACGCAGTATTTT.

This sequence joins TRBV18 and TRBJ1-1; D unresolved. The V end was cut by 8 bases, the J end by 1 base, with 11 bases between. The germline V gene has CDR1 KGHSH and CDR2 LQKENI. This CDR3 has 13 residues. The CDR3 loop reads CASNRDANTEAFF. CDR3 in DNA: TGTGCCAGCAACCGGGATGCGAACACTGAAGCTTTCTTT.